One T cell receptor beta chain is described in this entry. Its cognate antigen has yet to be identified. There are no base qualities to consult, and no much larger clone falls within one base. Inclusive of the bounding cysteine and valine, the CDR3 is 15 residues long. This entry keeps only the CDR3 DNA: 45 bases, framed from base 1. From a lookup of the germline V gene, CDR1 and CDR2 are MGHRA and YSYEKL. V gives up 0 bases and J gives up 2 bases, and the segment between their germline ends measures 11 bases. This entry comes from a study of OX40 agonist ivuxolimab in advanced cancers. Context from the whole study: Ivuxolimab, which targeted the costimulatory receptor OX40 (CD134), was an agonistic, fully human IgG2 monoclonal antibody. Intravenous ivuxolimab was administered to patients every 2 weeks at six dose levels: 0.01, 0.1, 0.3, 1.5, 3 and 10 mg/kg. Among the 52 dose-escalation patients, around 20 had hepatocellular carcinoma, around 15 melanoma, 9 renal cell carcinoma and 9 head and neck cancer. The dose-escalation cohort was almost 85% male with a mean age of roughly 60 years, ranging from roughly 20 to 80. Patients were allowed to have had prior anti-PD-1, anti-PD-L1 or anti-CTLA-4 therapy, and approximately 40% of the dose-escalation patients had been treated with checkpoint inhibitors. Partial responses occurred in three dose-escalation patients: two with cutaneous melanoma and one with hepatocellular carcinoma. Peripheral TCRbeta sequencing aimed to test whether ivuxolimab altered TCR sequence diversity and caused clonal T-cell expansion. The monotherapy dose-escalation portion (N ≈ 56 patients) of the phase I ivuxolimab trial is reported in the paper. Study-wide conclusions, independent of this receptor: Low levels of normalized T-cell clonal expansion were also seen in some patients who did not respond. The antigen specificity of the clonally expanded peripheral T cells was not determined. At doses from 0.1 to 3.0 mg/kg, clonal expansion was seen in both CD4+ and CD8+ blood T cells between baseline and week 6. After ivuxolimab, CD8+ T cells had more expanded clones than CD4+ T cells on average. In partial responders in the 0.1-3.0 mg/kg groups, normalized peripheral clonal expansion was found to be among the lowest, especially among CD8+ T cells.

For sequencing of the TCRbeta CDR3 region, genomic DNA was extracted from the sorted cells. The immunoSEQ Assay was used for sequencing of TCRbeta CDR3 regions. TCRdb limited this immuneACCESS table to in-frame rearrangements with V and J called. A share of clones is missing; checked studies link under half to unresolved V genes, and the rest is unexplained. The sample table records approximately 49,000 clones; around 84% of these occur just once. The ten largest make up 20% of the sample. The trial excluded patients who had a history of autoimmune disease or who were on systemic immunosuppression. Peripheral blood for TCR sequencing was drawn from every dose cohort at baseline, at cycle 4 day 1 and at cycle 7 day 1. Samples were obtained from an open-label, multicenter, first-in-human phase I dose-escalation trial of ivuxolimab. Adults with locally advanced or metastatic melanoma, renal cell carcinoma, hepatocellular carcinoma or head and neck squamous cell carcinoma were enrolled in the trial. Before TCR sequencing, CD4+ T cells and CD8+ T cells from peripheral blood were sorted into separate populations.

The rearranged segments are TRBV4-1 and TRBJ2-7; the D gene cannot be named for sure. The material sequenced was CD4+ or CD8+ T cells sorted from blood, taken in a trial of the OX40 agonist ivuxolimab. The sequence was obtained from an adult with an advanced solid tumor such as melanoma, head and neck, liver or kidney cancer. The CDR3 amino acid sequence is: CASSQEKNRAYEQYV. The DNA sequence follows: TGCGCCAGCAGCCAAGAGAAGAACCGAGCCTACGAGCAGTACGTC.